The clone carrying this T cell receptor (beta chain) appeared once. Its antigen is still unknown. This sample stems from a study of T cell responses to AZD1222 COVID-19 vaccine. Findings and caveats of the study: With two AZD1222 doses given, Spike-specific TCR breadth and depth both rose. The donors showed a predominance of white British ancestry and of females, with possible underestimation of clonal diversity.

The assay was immunoSEQ multiplex PCR, and TCRdb's table has in-frame clones only and misses some. The sample shows roughly 150,000 clones, around 85% of them seen only once. This sequence originates from an adult who received the AZD1222 COVID-19 vaccine. The material sequenced was peripheral blood, taken 28 days after the second AZD1222 dose.

The CDR3 DNA reads TGTGCCAGTAGTATAATGGATTATAGCAATCAGCCCCAGCATTTT. It specifies CASSIMDYSNQPQHF. The chain links TRBV19 to TRBJ1-5; D is ambiguous. CDR3 length: 15 amino acids. Germline assignment: CDR1 LNHDA and CDR2 SQIVND (reference sequence). Trimming cost V 2 bases and J 0 bases, with 8 bases left between them.